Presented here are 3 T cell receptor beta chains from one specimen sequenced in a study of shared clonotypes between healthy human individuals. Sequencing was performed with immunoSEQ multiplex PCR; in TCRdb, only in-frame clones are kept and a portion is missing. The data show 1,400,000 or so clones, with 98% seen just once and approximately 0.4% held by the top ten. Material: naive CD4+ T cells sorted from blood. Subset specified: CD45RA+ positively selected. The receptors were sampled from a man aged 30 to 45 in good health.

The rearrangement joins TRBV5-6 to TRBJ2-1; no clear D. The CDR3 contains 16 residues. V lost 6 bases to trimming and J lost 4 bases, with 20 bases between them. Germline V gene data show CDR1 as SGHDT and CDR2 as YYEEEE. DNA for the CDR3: TGTGCCAGCACCTCATTCCGTGGGGTAGATTACAATGAGCAGTTCTTC. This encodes CASTSFRGVDYNEQFF.

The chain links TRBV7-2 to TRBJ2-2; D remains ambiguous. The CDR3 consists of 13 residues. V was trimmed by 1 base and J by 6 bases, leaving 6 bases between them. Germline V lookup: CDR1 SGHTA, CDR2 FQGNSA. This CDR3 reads CASSLGTPGELFF. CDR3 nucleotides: TGTGCCAGCAGCTTAGGAACCCCCGGGGAGCTGTTTTTT.

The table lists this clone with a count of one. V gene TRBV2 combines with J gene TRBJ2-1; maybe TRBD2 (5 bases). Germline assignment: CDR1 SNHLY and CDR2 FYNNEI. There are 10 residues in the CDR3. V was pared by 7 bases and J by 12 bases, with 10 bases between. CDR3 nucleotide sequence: TGTGCCAGCAAAACTAGTTGGCAGTTCTTC. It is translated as CASKTSWQFF.